The 8 T cell receptor beta chains given below trace back to one sample, sequenced in a study of CD8+ T cells in alopecia areata. RNA was isolated and reverse transcribed to cDNA, the sequencing template. Some clones are missing from TCRdb's copy, which holds only in-frame ones; the method was immunoSEQ multiplex PCR. The data show 150,000 to 180,000 clones, around 55% seen once. Sample: CD8+ T cells sorted from blood, taken at week 0. The receptors come from a human donor with alopecia areata.

This clone was counted between two and nine times. The CDR3, as DNA: TGTGCCAGCAGTTACGGAGTCTTCACAGATACGCAGTATTTT. As protein: CASSYGVFTDTQYF. The V gene is TRBV6-6, the J gene TRBJ2-3, with D uncertain. CDR1 MNHNY and CDR2 SVGAGI come from the germline V gene (reference sequence). There are 14 residues in the CDR3. Between the trimmed V and J ends, which lost 2 bases and 2 bases, there was a span of 8 bases.

The chain carries TRBV15 and TRBJ2-1; D remains ambiguous. Germline loops: CDR1 LNHNV, CDR2 YYDKDF (reference sequence). This CDR3 has 16 residues. Between the trimmed V and J ends, which lost 4 bases and 0 bases, there was a span of 13 bases. The CDR3 DNA sequence: TGTGCCACCAGCATTGTGATCGATAGCTCCTACAATGAGCAGTTCTTC. Its protein product is CATSIVIDSSYNEQFF.

This clone came up a few times. V usage is TRBV30 and J usage is TRBJ2-7, with D uncertain. Germline CDR1 is GTSNPN and CDR2 is SVGIG (reference sequence). The CDR3 has 11 amino acids. V gave up 5 bases and J gave up 1 base, with 6 bases separating them. CDR3 loop: CAWGESYEQYF. CDR3 DNA sequence: TGTGCCTGGGGGGAATCCTACGAGCAGTACTTC.

The chain has TRBV10-3 and TRBJ2-2; no reliable D call. Trimming left V 10 bases short and J 5 bases short, with 14 bases between. This CDR3 is built from 13 residues. Germline values: CDR1 ENHRY, CDR2 SYGVKD. The CDR3 bases are TGTGCCAACGGCCCGAATTTTACCGGGGAGCTGTTTTTT. Residues: CANGPNFTGELFF.

The genes are TRBV25-1 and TRBJ2-5; D is unclear. In germline, CDR1 is MGHDK, CDR2 SYGVNS. The V end was cut by 5 bases, the J end by 5 bases, with 3 bases between. The length of the CDR3 is 10 residues. The CDR3: CASSRETQYF. CDR3 DNA: TGTGCCAGCAGTAGGGAGACCCAGTACTTC.

CDR3 in amino acids: CASRRTANEQFF. The CDR3 coding sequence is TGTGCCAGCAGACGGACCGCCAATGAGCAGTTCTTC. The V call is TRBV6-1, the J call TRBJ2-1; no definite D call. V lost 6 bases, J lost 6 bases, and 9 bases lay in between. The CDR3 loop spans 12 amino acids. Germline V gene lookup returns CDR1 MNHNS and CDR2 SASEGT.

The table lists this clone with a few counts. This chain joins TRBV7-2 and TRBJ1-4; no clear D gene. CDR3 length equals 15 residues. Germline values: CDR1 SGHTA, CDR2 FQGNSA. Trimming removed 5 bases at V and 4 bases at J, with 14 bases between. CDR3 amino acids: CASSHNPGGNEKLFF. The DNA for the CDR3 is TGTGCCAGCAGCCACAATCCGGGCGGTAATGAAAAACTGTTTTTT.

This sequence joins TRBV29-1 and TRBJ1-1; 7 positions agree with TRBD1. CDR1 and CDR2 (germline): SQVTM, ANQGSEA. Trimming at V came to 3 bases and at J to 4 bases, leaving 11 bases not matched to a gene. This CDR3 is 15 amino acids long. CDR3 coding DNA: TGCAGCGTTGAGTCTTGGACAGGAGGGACCACTGAAGCTTTCTTT. Its translation is CSVESWTGGTTEAFF.